Described below is a single T cell receptor beta chain sequence and its context. This entry belongs to a study of T-cell memory formation after mild COVID-19. At the level of the study: The TCR clusters were mostly specific to one donor.

TCRdb re-derived calls from the 5' RACE reads in MiXCR, one entry per CDR3 protein. The sample includes 550,000 to 600,000 distinct CDR3 sequences, about a fifth of them seen just once. Germline V gives CDR1 SGHDT, CDR2 YYEEEE. V lost 3 bases and J 0 bases, leaving 14 bases between the germline ends. This CDR3 region has 16 residues. The sequenced material came from PBMCs or a T cell subset sorted from them (not recorded which). The receptor's source is an adult woman who had mild COVID-19 (a few samples of this study predate the infection). Cell type and time point are not known. The chain couples TRBV5-6 to TRBJ2-3, with D tentatively TRBD2 (6 bases). In DNA form, the CDR3 reads TGTGCCAGCAGCTATATTAGCGGATCAAGCACAGATACGCAGTATTTT. Its protein is CASSYISGSSTDTQYF.